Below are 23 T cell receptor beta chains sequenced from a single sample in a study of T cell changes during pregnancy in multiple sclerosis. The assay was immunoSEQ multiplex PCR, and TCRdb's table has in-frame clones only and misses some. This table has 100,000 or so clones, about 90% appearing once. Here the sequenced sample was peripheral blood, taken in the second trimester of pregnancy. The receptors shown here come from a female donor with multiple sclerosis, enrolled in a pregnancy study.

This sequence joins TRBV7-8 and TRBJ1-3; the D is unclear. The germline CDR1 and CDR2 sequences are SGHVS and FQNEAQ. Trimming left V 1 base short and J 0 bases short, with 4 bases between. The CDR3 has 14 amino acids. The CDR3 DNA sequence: TGTGCCAGCAGCTTAGGAGGCTCTGGAAACACCATATATTTT. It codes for CASSLGGSGNTIYF. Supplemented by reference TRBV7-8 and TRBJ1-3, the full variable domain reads GAGVSQSPRYKVAKRGQDVALRCDPISGHVSLFWYQQALGQGPEFLTYFQNEAQLDKSGLPSDRFFAERPEGSVSTLKIQRTQQEDSAVYLCASSLGGSGNTIYFGEGSWLTVV.

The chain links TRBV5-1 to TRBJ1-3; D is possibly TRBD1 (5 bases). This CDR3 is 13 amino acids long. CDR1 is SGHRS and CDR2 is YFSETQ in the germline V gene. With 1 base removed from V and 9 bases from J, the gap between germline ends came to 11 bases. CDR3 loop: CASSLSTASTIYF. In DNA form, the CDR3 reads TGCGCCAGCAGCTTGTCGACAGCCAGCACCATATATTTT.

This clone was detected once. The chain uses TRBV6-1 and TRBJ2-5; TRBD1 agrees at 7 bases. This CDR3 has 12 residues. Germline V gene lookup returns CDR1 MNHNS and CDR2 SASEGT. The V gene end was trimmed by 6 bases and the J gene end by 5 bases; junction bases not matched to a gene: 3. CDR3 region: CASSAGGETQYF. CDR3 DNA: TGTGCCAGCAGCGCAGGGGGTGAGACCCAGTACTTC.

As DNA, the CDR3 is TGTGCCATCAAGACTAGCGGGAGCACAGATACGCAGTATTTT. It translates to CAIKTSGSTDTQYF. The chain uses TRBV28 and TRBJ2-3; TRBD2 aligns across 10 bases. CDR1 is MDHEN and CDR2 is SYDVKM in the germline V gene. V shed 10 bases and J 0 bases; nucleotides not matched to a gene: 4. This CDR3 contains 14 residues. The full variable domain, completed using reference TRBV28 and TRBJ2-3, is DVKVTQSSRYLVKRTGEKVFLECVQDMDHENMFWYRQDPGLGLRLIYFSYDVKMKEKGDIPEGYSVSREKKERFSLILESASTNQTSMYLCAIKTSGSTDTQYFGPGTRLTVL.

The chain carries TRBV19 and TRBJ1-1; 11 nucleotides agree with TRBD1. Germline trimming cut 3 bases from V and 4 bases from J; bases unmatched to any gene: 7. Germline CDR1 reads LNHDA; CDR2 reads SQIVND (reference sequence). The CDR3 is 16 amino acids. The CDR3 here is CASSIRTGGSGTEAFF. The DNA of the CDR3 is TGTGCCAGTAGTATCAGGACAGGGGGCTCGGGCACTGAAGCTTTCTTT.

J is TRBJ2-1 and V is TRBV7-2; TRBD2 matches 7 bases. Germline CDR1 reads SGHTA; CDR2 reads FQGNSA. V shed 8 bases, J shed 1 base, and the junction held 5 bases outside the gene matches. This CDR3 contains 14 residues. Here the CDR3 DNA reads TGTGCCAGCGGGGAGGGCCGGTCCTACAATGAGCAGTTCTTC. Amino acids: CASGEGRSYNEQFF.

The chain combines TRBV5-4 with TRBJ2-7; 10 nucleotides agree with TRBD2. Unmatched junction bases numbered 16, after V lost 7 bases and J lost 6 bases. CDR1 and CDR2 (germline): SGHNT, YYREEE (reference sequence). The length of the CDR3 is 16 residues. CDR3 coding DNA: TGTGCCAGCCCTGAGGGAGCTAGCGGGAGTGTGAGCGAGCAGTACTTC. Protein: CASPEGASGSVSEQYF.

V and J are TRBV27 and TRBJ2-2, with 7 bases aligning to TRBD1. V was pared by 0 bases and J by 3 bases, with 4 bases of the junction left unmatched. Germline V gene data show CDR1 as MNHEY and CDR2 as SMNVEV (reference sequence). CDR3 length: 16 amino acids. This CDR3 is CASSLSTGFYTGELFF. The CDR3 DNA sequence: TGTGCCAGCAGTTTATCGACAGGGTTCTACACCGGGGAGCTGTTTTTT.

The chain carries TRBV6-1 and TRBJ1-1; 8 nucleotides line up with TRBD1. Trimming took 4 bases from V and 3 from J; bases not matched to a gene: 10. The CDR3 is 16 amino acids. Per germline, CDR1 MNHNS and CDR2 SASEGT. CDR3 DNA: TGTGCCAGCAGTGTTGGTCACGGGACAGGCCACACTGAAGCTTTCTTT. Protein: CASSVGHGTGHTEAFF.

DNA for the CDR3: TGTGCCATGCCGGGTCCCACTTTTTTCTATCACTACGAGCAGTACTTC. It yields the protein CAMPGPTFFYHYEQYF. The J gene is TRBJ2-7, the V gene TRBV25-1; D remains ambiguous. With 10 bases removed from V and 3 bases from J, the gap between germline ends came to 25 bases. Per germline, CDR1 MGHDK and CDR2 SYGVNS. The CDR3 runs to 16 residues.

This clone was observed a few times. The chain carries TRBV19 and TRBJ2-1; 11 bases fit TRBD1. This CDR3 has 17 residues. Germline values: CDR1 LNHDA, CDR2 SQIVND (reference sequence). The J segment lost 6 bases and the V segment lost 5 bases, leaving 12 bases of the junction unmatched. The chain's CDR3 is CASSLAGQGAFPNEQFF. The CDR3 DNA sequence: TGTGCCAGTAGTCTGGCAGGACAGGGGGCTTTTCCCAATGAGCAGTTCTTC.

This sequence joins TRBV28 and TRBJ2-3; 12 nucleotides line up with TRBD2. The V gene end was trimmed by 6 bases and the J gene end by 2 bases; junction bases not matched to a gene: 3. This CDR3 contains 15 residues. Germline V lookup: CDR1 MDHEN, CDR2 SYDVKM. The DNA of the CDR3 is TGTGCCAGCAGCGGACTAGCGGGAAACACAGATACGCAGTATTTT. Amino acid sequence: CASSGLAGNTDTQYF.

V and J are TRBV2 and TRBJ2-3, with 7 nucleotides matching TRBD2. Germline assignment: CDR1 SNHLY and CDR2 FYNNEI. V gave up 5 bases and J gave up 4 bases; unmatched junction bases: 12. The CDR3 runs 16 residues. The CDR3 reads CASSLFSSGMSDTQYF. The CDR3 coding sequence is TGTGCCAGCAGTTTATTTTCTAGCGGTATGTCAGATACGCAGTATTTT.

CDR3 nucleotides: TGTGCCAGTAGTAGCCTAGGCGCCGGGGAGCTGTTTTTT. This gives the protein CASSSLGAGELFF. The chain combines TRBV19 with TRBJ2-2; D call uncertain. The germline V and J ends were trimmed by 4 bases and 6 bases, with 9 bases remaining between them. Germline CDR1 and CDR2: LNHDA and SQIVND (reference sequence). The CDR3 sequence is 13 residues long.

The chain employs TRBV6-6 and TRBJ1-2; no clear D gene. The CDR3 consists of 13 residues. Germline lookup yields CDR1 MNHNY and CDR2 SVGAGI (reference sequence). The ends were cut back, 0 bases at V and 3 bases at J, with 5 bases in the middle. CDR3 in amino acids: CASSYSYDYGYTF. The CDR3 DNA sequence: TGTGCCAGCAGTTACTCCTACGACTATGGCTACACCTTC.

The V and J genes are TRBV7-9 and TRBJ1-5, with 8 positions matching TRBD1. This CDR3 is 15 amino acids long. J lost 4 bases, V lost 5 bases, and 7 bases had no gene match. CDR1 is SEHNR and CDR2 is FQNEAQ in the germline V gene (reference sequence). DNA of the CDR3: TGTGCCAGCAGCACTTCAGGGGGCGGGAATCAGCCCCAGCATTTT. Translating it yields CASSTSGGGNQPQHF.

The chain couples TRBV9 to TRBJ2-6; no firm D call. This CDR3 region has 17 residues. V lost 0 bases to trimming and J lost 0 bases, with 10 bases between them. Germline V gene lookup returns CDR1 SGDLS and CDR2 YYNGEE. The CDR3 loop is CASSVAPAVSGANVLTF. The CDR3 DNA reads TGTGCCAGCAGCGTAGCTCCCGCGGTCTCTGGGGCCAACGTCCTGACTTTC.

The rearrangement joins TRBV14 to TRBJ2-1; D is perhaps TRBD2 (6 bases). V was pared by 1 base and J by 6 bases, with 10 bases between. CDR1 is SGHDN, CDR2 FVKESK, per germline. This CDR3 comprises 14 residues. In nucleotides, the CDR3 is TGTGCCAGCAGCCAAGGGTTTAGCGGCAATGAGCAGTTCTTC. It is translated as CASSQGFSGNEQFF. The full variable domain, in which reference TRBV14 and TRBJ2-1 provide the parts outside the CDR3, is EAGVTQFPSHSVIEKGQTVTLRCDPISGHDNLYWYRRVMGKEIKFLLHFVKESKQDESGMPNNRFLAERTGGTYSTLKVQPAELEDSGVYFCASSQGFSGNEQFFGPGTRLTVL.

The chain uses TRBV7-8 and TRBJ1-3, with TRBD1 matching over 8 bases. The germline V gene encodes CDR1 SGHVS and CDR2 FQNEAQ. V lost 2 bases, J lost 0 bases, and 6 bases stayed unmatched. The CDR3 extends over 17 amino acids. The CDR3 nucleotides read TGTGCCAGCAGCTTATCGGCAGGGGGCATCTCTGGAAACACCATATATTTT. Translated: CASSLSAGGISGNTIYF.

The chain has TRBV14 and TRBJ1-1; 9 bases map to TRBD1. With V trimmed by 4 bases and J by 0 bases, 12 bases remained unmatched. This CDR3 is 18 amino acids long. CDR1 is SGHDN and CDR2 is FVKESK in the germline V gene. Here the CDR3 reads CASSRAPGTGILNTEAFF. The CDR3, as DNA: TGTGCCAGCAGCCGTGCGCCCGGGACAGGGATTTTGAACACTGAAGCTTTCTTT. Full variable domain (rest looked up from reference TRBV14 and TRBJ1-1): EAGVTQFPSHSVIEKGQTVTLRCDPISGHDNLYWYRRVMGKEIKFLLHFVKESKQDESGMPNNRFLAERTGGTYSTLKVQPAELEDSGVYFCASSRAPGTGILNTEAFFGQGTRLTVV.

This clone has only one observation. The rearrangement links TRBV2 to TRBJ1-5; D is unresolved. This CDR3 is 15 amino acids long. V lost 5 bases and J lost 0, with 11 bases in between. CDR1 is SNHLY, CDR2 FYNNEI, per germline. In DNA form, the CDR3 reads TGTGCCAGCAGTCCCAGTAGCCTTAGCAATCAGCCCCAGCATTTT. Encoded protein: CASSPSSLSNQPQHF.

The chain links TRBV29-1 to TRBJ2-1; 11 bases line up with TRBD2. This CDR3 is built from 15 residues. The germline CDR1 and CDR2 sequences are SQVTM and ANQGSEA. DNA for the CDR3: TGCAGGGCCGAGCCTGGGACTAGCGGTAAAAATGAGCAGTTCTTC. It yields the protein CRAEPGTSGKNEQFF.

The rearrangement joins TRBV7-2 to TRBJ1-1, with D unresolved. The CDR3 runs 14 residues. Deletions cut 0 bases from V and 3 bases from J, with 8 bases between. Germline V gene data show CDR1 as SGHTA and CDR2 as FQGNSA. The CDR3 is CASSLALPYTEAFF. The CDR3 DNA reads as TGTGCCAGCAGCTTAGCTCTACCATACACTGAAGCTTTCTTT.